The source of this T cell receptor (beta chain) is a study of T-cell reconstitution after alpha-beta-depleted transplantation in children. Concerning this clonotype: Its antigen remains unknown.

General observations from the study: By about two months after transplant, alpha-beta T cells reportedly arose from several hundred graft clones that had expanded.

Germline assignment: CDR1 ENHRY and CDR2 SYGVKD. CDR3 length: 15 amino acids. The V segment lost 6 bases and the J segment 0 bases; nucleotides outside the gene matches: 2. The authors prepared the TCRbeta library with unique molecular identifiers. TCRdb ran MiXCR on the PCR reads and lists one entry per CDR3 protein. In the table there are about 220,000 distinct CDR3 sequences, approximately 17% of which are singletons. This receptor was obtained from a male patient aged 2-10 years who had a stem cell transplant for acute lymphoblastic leukemia, so the T cells may come from the graft donor. The V gene is TRBV10-3, the J gene TRBJ2-3; 11 bases map to TRBD1. This specimen consisted of PBMCs, mostly from graft donor cells, obtained 360 days after TCRalphabeta/CD19-depleted stem cell transplant. This CDR3 reads CAISGQGASTDTQYF. The CDR3 DNA reads as TGTGCCATCAGCGGACAGGGGGCTAGCACAGATACGCAGTATTTT.